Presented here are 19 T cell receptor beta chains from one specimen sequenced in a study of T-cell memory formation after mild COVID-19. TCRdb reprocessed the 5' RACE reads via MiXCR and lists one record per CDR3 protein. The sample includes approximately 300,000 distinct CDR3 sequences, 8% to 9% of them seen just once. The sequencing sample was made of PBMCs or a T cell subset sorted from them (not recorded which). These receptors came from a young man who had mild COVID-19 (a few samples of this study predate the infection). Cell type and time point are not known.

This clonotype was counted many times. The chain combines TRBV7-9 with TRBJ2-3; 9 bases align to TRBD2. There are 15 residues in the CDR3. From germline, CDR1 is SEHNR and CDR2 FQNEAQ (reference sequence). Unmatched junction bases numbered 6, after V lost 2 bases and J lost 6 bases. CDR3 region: CASSLSSGVTDTQYF. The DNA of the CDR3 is TGTGCCAGCAGCTTATCTAGCGGGGTGACGGATACGCAGTATTTT.

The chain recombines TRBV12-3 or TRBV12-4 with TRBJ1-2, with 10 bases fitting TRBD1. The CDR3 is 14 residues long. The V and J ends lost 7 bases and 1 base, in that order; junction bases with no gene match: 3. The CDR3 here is CASIRDRGNYGYTF. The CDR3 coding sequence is TGTGCCAGCATCCGGGACAGGGGTAACTATGGCTACACCTTC.

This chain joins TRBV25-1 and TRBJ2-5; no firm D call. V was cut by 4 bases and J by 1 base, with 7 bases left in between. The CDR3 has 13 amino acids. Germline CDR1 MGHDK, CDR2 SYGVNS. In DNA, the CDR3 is TGTGCCAGCAGTGGCTGGGGCCAAGAGACCCAGTACTTC. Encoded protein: CASSGWGQETQYF.

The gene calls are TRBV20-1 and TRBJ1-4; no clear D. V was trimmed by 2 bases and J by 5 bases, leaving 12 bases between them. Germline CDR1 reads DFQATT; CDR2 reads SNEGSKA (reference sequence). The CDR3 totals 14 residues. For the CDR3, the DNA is TGCAGTGCTAGAATGCGAGGGCGGAATGAAAAACTGTTTTTT. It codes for CSARMRGRNEKLFF.

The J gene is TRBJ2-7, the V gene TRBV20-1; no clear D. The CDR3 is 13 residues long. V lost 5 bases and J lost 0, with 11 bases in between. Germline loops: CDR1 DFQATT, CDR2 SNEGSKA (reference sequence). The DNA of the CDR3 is TGCAGTGCTGTGGCAGGCCGCTCCTACGAGCAGTACTTC. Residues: CSAVAGRSYEQYF.

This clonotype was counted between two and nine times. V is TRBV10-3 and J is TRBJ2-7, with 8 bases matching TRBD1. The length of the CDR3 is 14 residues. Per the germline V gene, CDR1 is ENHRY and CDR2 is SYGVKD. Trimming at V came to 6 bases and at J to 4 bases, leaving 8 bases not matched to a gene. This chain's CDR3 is CAIRDRGRPYEQYF. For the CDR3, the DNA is TGTGCCATCAGAGACAGGGGCCGCCCTTACGAGCAGTACTTC.

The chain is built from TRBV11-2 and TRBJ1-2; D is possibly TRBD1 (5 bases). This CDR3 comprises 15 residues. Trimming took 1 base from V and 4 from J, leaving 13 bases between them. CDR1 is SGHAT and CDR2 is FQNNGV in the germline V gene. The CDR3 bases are TGTGCCAGCAGCTTAGGACGCTGGGGGGTCTATGGCTACACCTTC. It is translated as CASSLGRWGVYGYTF. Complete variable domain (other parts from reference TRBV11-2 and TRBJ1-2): EAGVAQSPRYKIIEKRQSVAFWCNPISGHATLYWYQQILGQGPKLLIQFQNNGVVDDSQLPKDRFSAERLKGVDSTLKIQPAKLEDSAVYLCASSLGRWGVYGYTFGSGTRLTVV.

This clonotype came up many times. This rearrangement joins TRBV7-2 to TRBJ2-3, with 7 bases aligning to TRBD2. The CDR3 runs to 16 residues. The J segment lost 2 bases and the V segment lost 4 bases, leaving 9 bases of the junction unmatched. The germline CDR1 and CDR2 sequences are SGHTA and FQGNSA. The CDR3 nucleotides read TGTGCCAGCAGCTCGGAGCGGGGCCACTTCACAGATACGCAGTATTTT. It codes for CASSSERGHFTDTQYF. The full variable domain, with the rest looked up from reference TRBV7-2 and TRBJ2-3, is GAGVSQSPSNKVTEKGKDVELRCDPISGHTALYWYRQSLGQGLEFLIYFQGNSAPDKSGLPSDRFSAERTGGSVSTLTIQRTQQEDSAVYLCASSSERGHFTDTQYFGPGTRLTVL.

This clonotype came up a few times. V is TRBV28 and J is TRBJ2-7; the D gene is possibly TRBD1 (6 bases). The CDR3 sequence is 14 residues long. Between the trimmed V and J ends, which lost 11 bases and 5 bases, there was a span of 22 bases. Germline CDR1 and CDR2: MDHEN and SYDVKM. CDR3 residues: CARSPGTSQNEQYV. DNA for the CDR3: TGTGCCCGCTCTCCCGGGACATCCCAAAACGAGCAGTACGTC.

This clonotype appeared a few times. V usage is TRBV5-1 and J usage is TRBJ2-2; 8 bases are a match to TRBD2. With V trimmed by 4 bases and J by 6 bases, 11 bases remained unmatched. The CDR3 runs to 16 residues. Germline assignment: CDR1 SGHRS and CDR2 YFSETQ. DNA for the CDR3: TGCGCCAGCAGCCGGGGGGGGCCTACCCTGGCCGGGGAGCTGTTTTTT. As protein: CASSRGGPTLAGELFF.

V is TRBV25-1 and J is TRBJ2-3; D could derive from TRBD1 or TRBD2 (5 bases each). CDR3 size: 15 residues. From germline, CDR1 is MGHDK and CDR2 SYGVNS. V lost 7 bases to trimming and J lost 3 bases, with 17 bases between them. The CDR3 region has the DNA TGTGCCAGCACCCCGCCAGGGACCGTTACAGATACGCAGTATTTT. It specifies CASTPPGTVTDTQYF.

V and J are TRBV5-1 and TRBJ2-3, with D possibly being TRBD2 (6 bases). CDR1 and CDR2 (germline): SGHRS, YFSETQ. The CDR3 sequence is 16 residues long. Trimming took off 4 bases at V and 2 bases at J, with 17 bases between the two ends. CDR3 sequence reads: CASSPRGGTNTDTQYF. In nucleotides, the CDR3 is TGCGCCAGCAGCCCCCGAGGCGGGACGAACACAGATACGCAGTATTTT.

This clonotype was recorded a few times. CDR3 DNA sequence: TGCAGCGTTCACGTACCGGGACAGGGGGCGGTAGGGGAGCTGTTTTTT. Protein sequence: CSVHVPGQGAVGELFF. The chain couples TRBV29-1 to TRBJ2-2, with 12 nucleotides matching TRBD1. CDR3 length: 16 residues. Trimming cost V 5 bases and J 8 bases; bases outside gene matches: 12. The germline V gene encodes CDR1 SQVTM and CDR2 ANQGSEA.

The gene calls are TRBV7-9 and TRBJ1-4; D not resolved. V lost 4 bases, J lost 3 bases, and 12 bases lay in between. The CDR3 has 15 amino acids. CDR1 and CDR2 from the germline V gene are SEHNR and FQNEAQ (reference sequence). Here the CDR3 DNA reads TGTGCCAGCAGCTCAGAGGGTCTACCTAATGAAAAACTGTTTTTT. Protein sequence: CASSSEGLPNEKLFF.

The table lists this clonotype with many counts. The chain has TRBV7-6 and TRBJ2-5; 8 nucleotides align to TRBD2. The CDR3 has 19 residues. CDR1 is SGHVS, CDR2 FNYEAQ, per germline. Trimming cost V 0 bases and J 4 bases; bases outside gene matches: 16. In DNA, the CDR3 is TGTGCCAGCAGCTTAGCTGTAGCGGGGTCACTCCTCTCGGGAGAGACCCAGTACTTC. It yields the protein CASSLAVAGSLLSGETQYF. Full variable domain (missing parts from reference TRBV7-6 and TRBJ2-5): GAGVSQSPRYKVTKRGQDVALRCDPISGHVSLYWYRQALGQGPEFLTYFNYEAQQDKSGLPNDRFSAERPEGSISTLTIQRTEQRDSAMYRCASSLAVAGSLLSGETQYFGPGTRLLVL.

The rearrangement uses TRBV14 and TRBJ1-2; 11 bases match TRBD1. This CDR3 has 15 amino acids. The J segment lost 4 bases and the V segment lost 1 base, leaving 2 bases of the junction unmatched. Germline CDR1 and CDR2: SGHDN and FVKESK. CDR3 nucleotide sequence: TGTGCCAGCAGCCAAGCTGGGACAGGGGGCTATGGCTACACCTTC. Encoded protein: CASSQAGTGGYGYTF.

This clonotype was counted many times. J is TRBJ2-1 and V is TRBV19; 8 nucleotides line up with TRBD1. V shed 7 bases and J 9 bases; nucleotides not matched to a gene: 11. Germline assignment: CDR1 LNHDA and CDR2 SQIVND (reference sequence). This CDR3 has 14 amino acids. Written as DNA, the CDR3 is TGTGCCAGTACCCCCGGGACAGGCTTTTCTGAGCAGTTCTTC. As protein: CASTPGTGFSEQFF.

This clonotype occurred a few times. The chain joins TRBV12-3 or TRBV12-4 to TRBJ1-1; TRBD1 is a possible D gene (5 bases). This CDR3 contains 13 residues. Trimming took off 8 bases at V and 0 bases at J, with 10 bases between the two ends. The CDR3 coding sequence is TGTGCCAGCCCAGGGCCTATGAACACTGAAGCTTTCTTT. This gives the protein CASPGPMNTEAFF.

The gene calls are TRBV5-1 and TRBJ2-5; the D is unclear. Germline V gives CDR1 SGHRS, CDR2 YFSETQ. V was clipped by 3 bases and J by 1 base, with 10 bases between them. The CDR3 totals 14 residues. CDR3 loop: CASSSPGSQETQYF. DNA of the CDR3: TGCGCCAGCAGCTCCCCCGGTAGCCAAGAGACCCAGTACTTC.